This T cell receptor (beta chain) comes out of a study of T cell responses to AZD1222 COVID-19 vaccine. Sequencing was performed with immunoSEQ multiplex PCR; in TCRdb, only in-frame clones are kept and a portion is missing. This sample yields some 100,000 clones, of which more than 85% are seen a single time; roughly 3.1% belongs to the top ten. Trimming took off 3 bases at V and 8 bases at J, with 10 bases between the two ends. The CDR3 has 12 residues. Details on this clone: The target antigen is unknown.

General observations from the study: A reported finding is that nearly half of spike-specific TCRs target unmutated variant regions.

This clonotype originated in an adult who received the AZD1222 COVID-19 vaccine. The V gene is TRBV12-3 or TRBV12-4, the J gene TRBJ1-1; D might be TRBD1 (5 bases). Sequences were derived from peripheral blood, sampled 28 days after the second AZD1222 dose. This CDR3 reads CASSFGTTEAFF. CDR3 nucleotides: TGTGCCAGCAGTTTCGGGACGACGGAAGCTTTCTTT.